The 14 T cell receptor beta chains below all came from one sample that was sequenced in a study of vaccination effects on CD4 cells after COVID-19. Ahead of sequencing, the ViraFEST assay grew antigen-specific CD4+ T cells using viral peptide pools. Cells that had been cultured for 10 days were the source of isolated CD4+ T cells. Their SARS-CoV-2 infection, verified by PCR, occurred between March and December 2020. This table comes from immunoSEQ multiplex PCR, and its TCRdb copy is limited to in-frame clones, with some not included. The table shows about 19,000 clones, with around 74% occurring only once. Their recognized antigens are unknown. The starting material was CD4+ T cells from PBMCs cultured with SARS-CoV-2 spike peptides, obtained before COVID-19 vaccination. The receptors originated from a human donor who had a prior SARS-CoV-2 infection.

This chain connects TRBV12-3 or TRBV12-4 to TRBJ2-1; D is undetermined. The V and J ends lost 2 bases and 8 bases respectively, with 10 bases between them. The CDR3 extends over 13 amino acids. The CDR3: CASSLRKTDEQFF. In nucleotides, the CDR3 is TGTGCCAGCAGTTTACGGAAGACGGATGAGCAGTTCTTC.

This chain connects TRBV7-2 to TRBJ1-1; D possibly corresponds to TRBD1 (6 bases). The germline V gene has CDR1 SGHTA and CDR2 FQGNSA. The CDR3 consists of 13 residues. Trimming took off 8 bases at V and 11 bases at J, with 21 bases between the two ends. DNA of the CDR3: TGTGCCAGCCTTCCCACAGGGTGGGGTCGGGCTTTCTTT. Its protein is CASLPTGWGRAFF. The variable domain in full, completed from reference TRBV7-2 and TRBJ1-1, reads GAGVSQSPSNKVTEKGKDVELRCDPISGHTALYWYRQSLGQGLEFLIYFQGNSAPDKSGLPSDRFSAERTGGSVSTLTIQRTQQEDSAVYLCASLPTGWGRAFFGQGTRLTVV.

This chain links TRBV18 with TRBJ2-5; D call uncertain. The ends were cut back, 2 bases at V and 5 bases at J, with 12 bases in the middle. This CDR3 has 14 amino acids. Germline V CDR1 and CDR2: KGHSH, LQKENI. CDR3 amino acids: CASSPSNIAETQYF. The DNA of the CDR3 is TGTGCCAGCTCACCAAGTAACATCGCGGAGACCCAGTACTTC.

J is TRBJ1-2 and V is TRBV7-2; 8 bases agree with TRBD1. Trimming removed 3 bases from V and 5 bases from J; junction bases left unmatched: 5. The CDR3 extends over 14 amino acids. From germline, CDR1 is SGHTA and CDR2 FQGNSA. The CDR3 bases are TGTGCCAGCAGCTTTGGACAGGGTCTATATGGCTACACCTTC. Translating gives CASSFGQGLYGYTF.

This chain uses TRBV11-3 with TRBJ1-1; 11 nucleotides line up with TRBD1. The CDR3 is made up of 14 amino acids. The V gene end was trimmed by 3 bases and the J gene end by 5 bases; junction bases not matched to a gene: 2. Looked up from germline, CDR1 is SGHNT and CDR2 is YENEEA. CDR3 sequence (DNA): TGTGCCAGCAGCTTGGGACAGGGGGGAACTGAAGCTTTCTTT. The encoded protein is CASSLGQGGTEAFF.

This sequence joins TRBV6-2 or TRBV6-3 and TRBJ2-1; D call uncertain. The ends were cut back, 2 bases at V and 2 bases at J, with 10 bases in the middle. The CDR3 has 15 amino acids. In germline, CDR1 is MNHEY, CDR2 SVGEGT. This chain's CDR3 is CASSYNVRTYNEQFF. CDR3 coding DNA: TGTGCCAGCAGTTACAACGTAAGAACCTACAATGAGCAGTTCTTC.

The CDR3 DNA follows: TGTGCCAGCACCTCCAGCACAGATACGCAGTATTTT. Amino acid sequence: CASTSSTDTQYF. The chain employs TRBV7-2 and TRBJ2-3; no definite D call. CDR1 SGHTA and CDR2 FQGNSA come from the germline V gene. Trimming took 7 bases from V and 0 from J, leaving 5 bases between them. The CDR3 runs 12 residues.

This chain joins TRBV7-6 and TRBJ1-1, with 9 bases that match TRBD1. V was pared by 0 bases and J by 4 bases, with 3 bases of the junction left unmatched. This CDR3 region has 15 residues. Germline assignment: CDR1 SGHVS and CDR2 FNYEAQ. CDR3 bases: TGTGCCAGCAGCTTAGCCGGACAGGGGTCCACTGAAGCTTTCTTT. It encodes CASSLAGQGSTEAFF.

This CDR3 is CASSPLAGGSYNEQFF. Written as DNA, the CDR3 is TGCGCCAGCAGTCCCCTAGCGGGAGGGTCATACAATGAGCAGTTCTTC. The chain combines TRBV4-3 with TRBJ2-1, with TRBD2 identical over 12 bases. The CDR3 has 16 residues. V lost 6 bases to trimming and J lost 4 bases; unmatched junction nucleotides: 7. CDR1 is LGHNA and CDR2 is YSLEER in the germline V gene.

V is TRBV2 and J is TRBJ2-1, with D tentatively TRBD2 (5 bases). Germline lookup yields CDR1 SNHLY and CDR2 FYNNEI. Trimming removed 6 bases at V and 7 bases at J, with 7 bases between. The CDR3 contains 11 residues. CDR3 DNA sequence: TGTGCCAGCAGGTTAGCGAATGAGCAGTTCTTC. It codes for CASRLANEQFF.

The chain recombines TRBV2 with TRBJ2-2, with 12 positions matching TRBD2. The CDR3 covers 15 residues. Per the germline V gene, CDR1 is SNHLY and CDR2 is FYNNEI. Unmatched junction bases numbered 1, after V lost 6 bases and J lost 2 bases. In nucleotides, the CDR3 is TGTGCCAGCAGGGGACTAGCGGGTAACACCGGGGAGCTGTTTTTT. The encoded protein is CASRGLAGNTGELFF. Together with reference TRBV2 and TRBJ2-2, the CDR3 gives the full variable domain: EPEVTQTPSHQVTQMGQEVILRCVPISNHLYFYWYRQILGQKVEFLVSFYNNEISEKSEIFDDQFSVERPDGSNFTLKIRSTKLEDSAMYFCASRGLAGNTGELFFGEGSRLTVL.

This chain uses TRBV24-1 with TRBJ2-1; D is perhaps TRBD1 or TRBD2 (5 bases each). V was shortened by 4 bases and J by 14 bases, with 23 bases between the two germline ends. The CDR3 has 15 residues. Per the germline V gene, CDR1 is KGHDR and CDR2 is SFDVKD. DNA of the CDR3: TGTGCCACCAGTGACCCGACCCGACGGGACGGGAAGAAGTTCTTC. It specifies CATSDPTRRDGKKFF.

The CDR3 sequence: CAISENRQGDRGYTF. In nucleotides, the CDR3 is TGTGCCATCAGTGAGAACCGACAGGGGGATAGGGGCTACACCTTC. This chain uses TRBV10-3 with TRBJ1-2, with TRBD1 matching 9 bases. This CDR3 contains 15 residues. J was trimmed by 8 bases and V by 2 bases; bases with no gene match: 9. Germline CDR1 ENHRY, CDR2 SYGVKD.

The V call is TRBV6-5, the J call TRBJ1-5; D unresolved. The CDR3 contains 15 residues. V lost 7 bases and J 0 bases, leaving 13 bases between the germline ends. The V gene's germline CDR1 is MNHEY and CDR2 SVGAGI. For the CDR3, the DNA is TGTGCCAGCAAAAGACAAACTAATAGCAATCAGCCCCAGCATTTT. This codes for CASKRQTNSNQPQHF.